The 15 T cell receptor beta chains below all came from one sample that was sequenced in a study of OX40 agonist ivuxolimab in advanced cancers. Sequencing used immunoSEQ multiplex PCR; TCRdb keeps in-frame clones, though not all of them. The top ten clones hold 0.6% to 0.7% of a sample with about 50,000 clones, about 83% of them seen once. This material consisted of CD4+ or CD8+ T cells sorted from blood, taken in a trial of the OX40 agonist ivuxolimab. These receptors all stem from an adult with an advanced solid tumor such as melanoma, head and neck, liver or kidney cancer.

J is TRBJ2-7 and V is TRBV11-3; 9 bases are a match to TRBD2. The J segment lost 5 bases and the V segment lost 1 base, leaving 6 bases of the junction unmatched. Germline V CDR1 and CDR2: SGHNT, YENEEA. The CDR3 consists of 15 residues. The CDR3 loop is CASSLALAGPNEQYF. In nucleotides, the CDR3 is TGTGCCAGCAGCTTAGCTCTAGCGGGACCGAACGAGCAGTACTTC.

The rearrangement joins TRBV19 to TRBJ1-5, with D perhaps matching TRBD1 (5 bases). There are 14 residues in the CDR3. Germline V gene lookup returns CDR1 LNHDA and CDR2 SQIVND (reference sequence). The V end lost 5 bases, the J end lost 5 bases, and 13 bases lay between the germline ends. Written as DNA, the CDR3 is TGTGCCAGTAGTGAGGCAGGGCCTGATCAGCCCCAGCATTTT. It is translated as CASSEAGPDQPQHF.

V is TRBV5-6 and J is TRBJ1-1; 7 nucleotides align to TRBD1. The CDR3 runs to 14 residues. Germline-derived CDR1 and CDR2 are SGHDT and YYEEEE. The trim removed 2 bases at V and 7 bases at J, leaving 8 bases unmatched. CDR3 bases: TGTGCCAGCAGCTTTTTCGACAGGGCCGATGAAGCTTTCTTT. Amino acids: CASSFFDRADEAFF.

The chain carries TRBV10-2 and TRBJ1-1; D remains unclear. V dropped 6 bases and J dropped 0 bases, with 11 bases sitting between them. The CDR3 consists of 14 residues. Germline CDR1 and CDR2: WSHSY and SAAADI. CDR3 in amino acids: CASSQTNMNTEAFF. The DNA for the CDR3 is TGCGCCAGCAGCCAAACAAATATGAACACTGAAGCTTTCTTT.

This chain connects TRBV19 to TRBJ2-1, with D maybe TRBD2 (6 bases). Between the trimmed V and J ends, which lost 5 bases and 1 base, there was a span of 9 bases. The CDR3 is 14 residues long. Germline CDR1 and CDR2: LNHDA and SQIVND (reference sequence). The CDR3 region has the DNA TGTGCCAGTAGTGGGGAGGCATCCTACAATGAGCAGTTCTTC. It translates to CASSGEASYNEQFF.

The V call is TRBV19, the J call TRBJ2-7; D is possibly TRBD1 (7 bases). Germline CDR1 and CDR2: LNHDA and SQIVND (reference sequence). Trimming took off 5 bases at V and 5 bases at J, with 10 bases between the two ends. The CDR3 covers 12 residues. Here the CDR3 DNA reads TGTGCCAGTAGTCAGGGGGGTAACGAGCAGTACTTC. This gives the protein CASSQGGNEQYF.

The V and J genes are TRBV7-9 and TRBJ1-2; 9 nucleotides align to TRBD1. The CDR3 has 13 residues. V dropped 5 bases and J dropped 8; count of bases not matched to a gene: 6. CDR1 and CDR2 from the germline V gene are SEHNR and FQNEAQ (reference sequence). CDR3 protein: CASSEDRGSGYTF. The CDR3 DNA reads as TGTGCCAGCAGCGAGGACAGGGGAAGCGGCTACACCTTC.

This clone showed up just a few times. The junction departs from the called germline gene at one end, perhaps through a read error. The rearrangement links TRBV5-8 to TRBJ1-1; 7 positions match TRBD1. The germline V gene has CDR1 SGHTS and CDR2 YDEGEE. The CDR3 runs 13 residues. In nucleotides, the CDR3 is TGTGCCAGCAGCTTGGAAGTTAAGGGGACAGATGAGTTT. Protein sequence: CASSLEVKGTDEF.

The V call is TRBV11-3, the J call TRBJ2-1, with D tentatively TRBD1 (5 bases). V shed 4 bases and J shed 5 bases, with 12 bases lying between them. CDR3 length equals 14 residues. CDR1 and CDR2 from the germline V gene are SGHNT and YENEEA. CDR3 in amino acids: CASSWQGSNNEQFF. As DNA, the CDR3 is TGTGCCAGCAGCTGGCAGGGATCCAACAATGAGCAGTTCTTC.

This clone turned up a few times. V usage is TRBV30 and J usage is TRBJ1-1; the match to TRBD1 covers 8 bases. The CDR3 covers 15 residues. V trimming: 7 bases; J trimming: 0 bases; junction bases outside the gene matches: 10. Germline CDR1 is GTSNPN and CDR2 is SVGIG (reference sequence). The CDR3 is CASTTGANMNTEAFF. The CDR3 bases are TGTGCCTCCACGACAGGGGCCAACATGAACACTGAAGCTTTCTTT.

The DNA for the CDR3 is TGCGCCAGCAGCCGGACAGGGGGTACCACTAATGAAAAACTGTTTTTT. Protein product: CASSRTGGTTNEKLFF. The chain has TRBV5-1 and TRBJ1-4, with 10 bases identical to TRBD1. Trimming took 4 bases from V and 2 from J; bases not matched to a gene: 5. The CDR3 length is 16 residues. CDR1 is SGHRS and CDR2 is YFSETQ in the germline V gene.

This CDR3 reads CASSKGSDSFNEQFF. In DNA, the CDR3 is TGTGCCAGCAGTAAAGGAAGCGACAGTTTTAATGAGCAGTTCTTC. This chain links TRBV6-1 with TRBJ2-1; perhaps TRBD1 as D (5 bases). V dropped 5 bases and J dropped 7 bases, with 18 bases sitting between them. From germline, CDR1 is MNHNS and CDR2 SASEGT. The CDR3 length is 15 residues.

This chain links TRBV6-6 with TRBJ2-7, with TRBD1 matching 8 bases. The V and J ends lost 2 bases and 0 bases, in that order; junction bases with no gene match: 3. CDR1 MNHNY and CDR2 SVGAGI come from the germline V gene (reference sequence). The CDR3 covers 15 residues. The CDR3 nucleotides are TGTGCCAGCAGTTACCCCGGACAGGGCTCCTACGAGCAGTACTTC. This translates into CASSYPGQGSYEQYF.

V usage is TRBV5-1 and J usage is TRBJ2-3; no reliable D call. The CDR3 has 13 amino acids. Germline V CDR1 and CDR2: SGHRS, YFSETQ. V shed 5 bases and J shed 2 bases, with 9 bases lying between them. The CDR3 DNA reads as TGCGCCAGCAGTGGGGTGAACACAGATACGCAGTATTTT. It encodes CASSGVNTDTQYF.

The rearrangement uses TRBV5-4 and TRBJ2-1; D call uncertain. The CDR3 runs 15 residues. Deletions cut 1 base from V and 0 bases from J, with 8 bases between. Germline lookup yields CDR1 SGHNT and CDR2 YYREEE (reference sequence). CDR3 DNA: TGTGCCAGCAGCTTGATAGTAGGCTCCTACAATGAGCAGTTCTTC. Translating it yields CASSLIVGSYNEQFF.